These 3 T cell receptor beta chains were all obtained from the same sample, sequenced in a study of cytomegalovirus exposure and HLA in healthy donors. Libraries were prepared by immunoSEQ multiplex PCR; TCRdb keeps only in-frame clonotypes and omits some of them. The sample consists of fewer than 350,000 clones, 85% to 90% of them appearing once. Sequencing input: PBMCs. Receptor source: a woman under 30 in good health and CMV-seronegative.

V gene TRBV10-3 combines with J gene TRBJ2-3, with D tentatively TRBD2 (5 bases). The CDR3 is 14 residues long. Between the trimmed V and J ends, which lost 11 bases and 3 bases, there was a span of 18 bases. The germline gives CDR1 ENHRY, CDR2 SYGVKD. CDR3 region: CASLQEAATDTQYF. CDR3 in DNA: TGTGCCTCCCTTCAGGAGGCGGCAACAGATACGCAGTATTTT.

The chain uses TRBV2 and TRBJ2-7, with 8 bases fitting TRBD2. CDR1 and CDR2 (germline): SNHLY, FYNNEI. V dropped 6 bases and J dropped 0; count of bases not matched to a gene: 10. The CDR3 extends over 16 amino acids. This CDR3 is CASSVNSGTSSYEQYF. The CDR3 nucleotides read TGTGCCAGCAGCGTCAATAGCGGGACCAGCTCCTACGAGCAGTACTTC.

The V and J genes are TRBV5-1 and TRBJ1-6, with D perhaps TRBD1 (6 bases). Trimming stripped 3 bases from V and 7 bases from J, with 8 bases between. CDR3 length: 13 amino acids. In germline, CDR1 is SGHRS, CDR2 YFSETQ. The CDR3 loop reads CASSSDSNSPLHF. The CDR3 bases are TGCGCCAGCAGCTCGGACAGCAATTCACCCCTCCACTTT.